This TCR beta chain was recovered during a study of blood T cell repertoires in COVID-19. Profiling relied on immunoSEQ multiplex PCR, and the TCRdb table lists in-frame clones only, not all of them. The repertoire includes some 33,000 clones, approximately 85% of them detected once, and 7% to 8.5% sits in the top ten. Germline V gene sequence: CDR1 MNHEY, CDR2 SMNVEV (reference sequence). V lost 3 bases, J lost 0 bases, and 12 bases lay in between. CDR3 length equals 16 residues. This receptor was identified in a human donor in a cohort sampled during active COVID-19. J is TRBJ2-4 and V is TRBV27; tentative D call: TRBD2 (5 bases). Sequencing was carried out using peripheral blood. For the CDR3, the DNA is TGTGCCAGCAGTTTTGGTCCGGGATTAGCCAAAAACATTCAGTACTTC. This encodes CASSFGPGLAKNIQYF.